This TCR beta chain was sequenced in a study of shared clonotypes between healthy human individuals. The CDR3 is made up of 16 amino acids. With 2 bases clipped from V and 0 bases from J, the junction kept 4 bases outside the gene matches. CDR1 MNHNY and CDR2 SVGAGI come from the germline V gene (reference sequence). Sequenced by immunoSEQ multiplex PCR; TCRdb stores in-frame clones only, minus some. The table records fewer than 1.8 million clones, 97% to 99% of them present only once. CD4+ cells yielded CD45RA+ naive and CD45RA-negative memory subsets. The rearrangement links TRBV6-6 to TRBJ1-5, with 7 bases identical to TRBD1. This TCR was sampled from a man aged 25-45 years in good health. The specimen was naive CD4+ T cells sorted from blood. Stated subset: CD45RA+ positively selected. The CDR3, as DNA: TGTGCCAGCAGTTACGGACAGGAAACTAGCAATCAGCCCCAGCATTTT. It translates to CASSYGQETSNQPQHF.